This T cell receptor beta chain was recovered during a study of T cell responses to AZD1222 COVID-19 vaccine. Study outcomes and limitations: Across spike, vaccine-associated CD4 TCRs were found, dominant at 160-218 and 743-854.

As to this clone: Its antigen is not identified.

This CDR3 contains 12 residues. The germline V gene encodes CDR1 ENHRY and CDR2 SYGVKD. V lost 3 bases to trimming and J lost 6 bases, with 9 bases between them. Assay used: immunoSEQ multiplex PCR; TCRdb lists only in-frame clones, some missing. The table lists 90,000 or so clones, 70% to 90% of them singletons. Doses given second, at about 4 or about 12 weeks, were pooled. V and J are TRBV10-3 and TRBJ2-7; either TRBD1 or TRBD2 may fit D (5 bases each). The material was peripheral blood, obtained 28 days after the second AZD1222 dose. This sequence originates from an adult who received the AZD1222 COVID-19 vaccine. This chain's CDR3 is CAISDEGPEQYF. DNA of the CDR3: TGTGCCATCAGTGATGAGGGACCCGAGCAGTACTTC.